Listed below are T cell receptor beta chains from one sample, sequenced in a study of T-cell memory formation after mild COVID-19. TCRdb re-derived calls from the 5' RACE reads in MiXCR, one entry per CDR3 protein. The sample has around 200,000 distinct CDR3 sequences, around 30% seen once. Sequenced material: PBMCs or a T cell subset sorted from them (not recorded which). Receptors originate from an adult woman who had mild COVID-19 (a few samples of this study predate the infection). Cell type and time point are not known. The CDR3 runs from the conserved cysteine through the conserved F or W. The D gene is left open where the match is weak. The listing skips clone size in some rows; elsewhere it reads once, few, many or a size class.

V gene: TRBV29-1
D gene: TRBD1
J gene: TRBJ2-1
clone size: -
CDR3 DNA: TGCAGCGTTGCCGGGACAGCAGACAATGAGCAGTTCTTC
CDR3 protein: CSVAGTADNEQFF

V gene: TRBV5-1
D gene: TRBD2
J gene: TRBJ2-5
clone size: -
CDR3 DNA: TGCGCCAGCACGCTGGGACTAGCGGGGGGTGGAGAGACCCAGTACTTC
CDR3 protein: CASTLGLAGGGETQYF

V gene: TRBV20-1
D gene: -
J gene: TRBJ1-2
clone size: -
CDR3 DNA: TGCAGTGCCAAACAAGAGGGTCTGGACTATGGCTACACCTTC
CDR3 protein: CSAKQEGLDYGYTF

V gene: TRBV12-3/TRBV12-4
D gene: -
J gene: TRBJ2-7
clone size: few
CDR3 DNA: TGTGCCAGCAGTTTAATGGGCGAGCAGTACTTC
CDR3 protein: CASSLMGEQYF

V gene: TRBV6-5
D gene: -
J gene: TRBJ2-7
clone size: -
CDR3 DNA: TGTGCCAGCAGTCGAAAGACAGACAGCTCCTACGAGCAGTACTTC
CDR3 protein: CASSRKTDSSYEQYF

V gene: TRBV18
D gene: -
J gene: TRBJ2-1
clone size: -
CDR3 DNA: TGTGCCAGCTCACCTCGAGGCGACAATGAGCAGTTCTTC
CDR3 protein: CASSPRGDNEQFF

V gene: TRBV6-9
D gene: TRBD1
J gene: TRBJ1-2
clone size: -
CDR3 DNA: TGTGCCAGCACCACAGGGGGCGCGTCGGATGGCTACACCTTC
CDR3 protein: CASTTGGASDGYTF

V gene: TRBV10-3
D gene: TRBD2
J gene: TRBJ2-1
clone size: -
CDR3 DNA: TGTGCCATCAGACAAACCCCGGGACTAGCGGGAGGGCAGAATGAGCAGTTCTTC
CDR3 protein: CAIRQTPGLAGGQNEQFF

V gene: TRBV5-1
D gene: TRBD1
J gene: TRBJ1-1
clone size: -
CDR3 DNA: TGCGCCAGCAGCAAGACAGGGCCGAACACTGAAGCTTTCTTT
CDR3 protein: CASSKTGPNTEAFF

V gene: TRBV6-5
D gene: -
J gene: TRBJ1-1
clone size: few
CDR3 DNA: TGTGCCAGCAGTGCTGGACAGTTTCAAACTGAAGCTTTCTTT
CDR3 protein: CASSAGQFQTEAFF

V gene: TRBV20-1
D gene: TRBD2
J gene: TRBJ2-1
clone size: -
CDR3 DNA: TGCAGTGCTAGACTACCGGGACTAGCGGGAGGGCCGGATGAGCAGTTCTTC
CDR3 protein: CSARLPGLAGGPDEQFF

V gene: TRBV12-3/TRBV12-4
D gene: TRBD1
J gene: TRBJ2-5
clone size: -
CDR3 DNA: TGTGCCAGCAGTTCCCGGGACAGGGCATTCGAGACCCAGTACTTC
CDR3 protein: CASSSRDRAFETQYF

V gene: TRBV20-1
D gene: -
J gene: TRBJ2-1
clone size: few
CDR3 DNA: TGCAGTGCTAGAGTAGGCAGGGGAGCCTACAATGAGCAGTTCTTC
CDR3 protein: CSARVGRGAYNEQFF

V gene: TRBV12-3/TRBV12-4
D gene: -
J gene: TRBJ1-1
clone size: few
CDR3 DNA: TGTGCCAGCAGTTTAGCAGGGTTGGGTGCCACTGAAGCTTTCTTT
CDR3 protein: CASSLAGLGATEAFF

V gene: TRBV7-8
D gene: TRBD1
J gene: TRBJ2-1
clone size: -
CDR3 DNA: TGTGCCAGCAGCTTACCGGGACAGGGGGCCAATGAGCAGTTCTTC
CDR3 protein: CASSLPGQGANEQFF

V gene: TRBV6-2/TRBV6-3
D gene: TRBD2
J gene: TRBJ2-1
clone size: -
CDR3 DNA: TGTGCCAGCAGTTACCCGCTTTTAGGACTAGCGGGGTTATACAATGAGCAGTTCTTC
CDR3 protein: CASSYPLLGLAGLYNEQFF

V gene: TRBV7-2
D gene: TRBD1
J gene: TRBJ2-1
clone size: few
CDR3 DNA: TGTGCCAGCAGCTTCGGAACAGGGGTGTTGAATGAGCAGTTCTTC
CDR3 protein: CASSFGTGVLNEQFF

V gene: TRBV12-3/TRBV12-4
D gene: -
J gene: TRBJ2-3
clone size: -
CDR3 DNA: TGTGCCAGCAGTCCCTTGTACGGGAACGCAGATACGCAGTATTTT
CDR3 protein: CASSPLYGNADTQYF

V gene: TRBV7-9
D gene: TRBD2
J gene: TRBJ2-1
clone size: -
CDR3 DNA: TGTGCCAGCAGCTCGGGACAAATCGGACTAGCGGGAGTATTCTACAATGAGCAGTTCTTC
CDR3 protein: CASSSGQIGLAGVFYNEQFF

V gene: TRBV7-9
D gene: -
J gene: TRBJ1-4
clone size: few
CDR3 DNA: TGTGCCAGCAGCCTTCCCCGTGAAAAACTGTTTTTT
CDR3 protein: CASSLPREKLFF

V gene: TRBV30
D gene: -
J gene: TRBJ2-4
clone size: -
CDR3 DNA: TGTGCCTGGAGTGTAGAGGGCCACTGGGGGCAGGCCAAAAACATTCAGTACTTC
CDR3 protein: CAWSVEGHWGQAKNIQYF

V gene: TRBV29-1
D gene: -
J gene: TRBJ2-7
clone size: -
CDR3 DNA: TGCAGCGGTTCGGACGGGAGAGGCTCCTACGAGCAGTACTTC
CDR3 protein: CSGSDGRGSYEQYF

V gene: TRBV29-1
D gene: -
J gene: TRBJ1-2
clone size: -
CDR3 DNA: TGCAGCGTTGACGGTGGAGCGGCCGGGGGCTACACCTTC
CDR3 protein: CSVDGGAAGGYTF

V gene: TRBV7-3
D gene: -
J gene: TRBJ2-3
clone size: many
CDR3 DNA: TGTGCCAGCAGCTTAGGGAGGGATACGCAGTATTTT
CDR3 protein: CASSLGRDTQYF

V gene: TRBV29-1
D gene: -
J gene: TRBJ2-1
clone size: once
CDR3 DNA: TGCAGCGTTCCGAGGAGGGAGCGGAACAATGAGCAGTTCTTC
CDR3 protein: CSVPRRERNNEQFF

V gene: TRBV29-1
D gene: TRBD1
J gene: TRBJ1-1
clone size: -
CDR3 DNA: TGCAGCGTTGAAGATCTAGTCTGGACAGGTTGGGAATTTAGAGCTTTCTTT
CDR3 protein: CSVEDLVWTGWEFRAFF

V gene: TRBV7-9
D gene: TRBD1
J gene: TRBJ1-1
clone size: -
CDR3 DNA: TGTGCCAGCAGCCCACCGAACCGGGGACAGATGAACACTGAAGCTTTCTTT
CDR3 protein: CASSPPNRGQMNTEAFF

V gene: TRBV5-6
D gene: -
J gene: TRBJ2-3
clone size: many
CDR3 DNA: TGTGCCAGCGGACCGGACGGGGGCCCAGATACGCAGTATTTT
CDR3 protein: CASGPDGGPDTQYF

V gene: TRBV6-5
D gene: -
J gene: TRBJ1-1
clone size: -
CDR3 DNA: TGTGCCAGCAGTTACTCGGGGGAGTTCACTGAAGCTTTCTTT
CDR3 protein: CASSYSGEFTEAFF

V gene: TRBV7-2
D gene: TRBD1
J gene: TRBJ2-1
clone size: few
CDR3 DNA: TGTGCCAGCAGCTTAGGAGGGACAGGGAGGAATGAGCAGTTCTTC
CDR3 protein: CASSLGGTGRNEQFF

V gene: TRBV12-3/TRBV12-4
D gene: TRBD2
J gene: TRBJ2-1
clone size: few
CDR3 DNA: TGTGCCAGCAGTTTCCGTGGACTAGCGGGGGTTTTAATGTCTTCCAATGAGCAGTTCTTC
CDR3 protein: CASSFRGLAGVLMSSNEQFF